Listed here are 19 T cell receptor beta chains from one sample, sequenced in a study of CD8+ T cells in alopecia areata. Isolated RNA was reverse transcribed into cDNA used as the sequencing template. Profiling relied on immunoSEQ multiplex PCR, and the TCRdb table lists in-frame clones only, not all of them. Among 140,000 or so clones listed, approximately 49% were seen once. The source was CD4+ T cells sorted from blood, collected at week 0. The receptors come from a human donor with alopecia areata.

The V call is TRBV7-2, the J call TRBJ2-3; 8 bases are shared with TRBD2. The V gene's germline CDR1 is SGHTA and CDR2 FQGNSA. Losses at the gene ends were 3 bases for V and 0 bases for J; bases not matched to a gene: 14. This CDR3 is 19 amino acids long. The CDR3 protein is CASSFLSSGRISSTDTQYF. CDR3 DNA sequence: TGTGCCAGCAGCTTTCTGTCCAGCGGGAGAATTTCTAGCACAGATACGCAGTATTTT. Combining the CDR3 with reference TRBV7-2 and TRBJ2-3 gives the whole variable domain GAGVSQSPSNKVTEKGKDVELRCDPISGHTALYWYRQSLGQGLEFLIYFQGNSAPDKSGLPSDRFSAERTGGSVSTLTIQRTQQEDSAVYLCASSFLSSGRISSTDTQYFGPGTRLTVL.

V gene TRBV5-1 combines with J gene TRBJ2-3; 8 nucleotides line up with TRBD1. This CDR3 contains 13 residues. CDR1 is SGHRS and CDR2 is YFSETQ in the germline V gene. Losses at the gene ends were 8 bases for V and 4 bases for J; bases not matched to a gene: 6. The CDR3 is CASLMTGADTQYF. The CDR3, as DNA: TGCGCCAGTTTGATGACAGGGGCAGATACGCAGTATTTT.

This chain uses TRBV30 with TRBJ2-1, with D perhaps TRBD1 (7 bases). CDR3 size: 12 residues. Germline-derived CDR1 and CDR2 are GTSNPN and SVGIG (reference sequence). V was clipped by 8 bases and J by 6 bases, with 14 bases between them. This chain's CDR3 is CARDQGGNEQFF. CDR3 nucleotides: TGTGCCCGAGATCAGGGGGGCAATGAGCAGTTCTTC.

J is TRBJ2-7 and V is TRBV29-1, with D perhaps TRBD1 or TRBD2 (5 bases each). Germline CDR1 is SQVTM and CDR2 is ANQGSEA. The CDR3 sequence is 11 residues long. Trimming took 8 bases from V and 2 from J, leaving 10 bases between them. The DNA for the CDR3 is TGCAGCTACCGGGGCACCTACGAGCAGTACTTC. Amino acid sequence: CSYRGTYEQYF.

The V call is TRBV30, the J call TRBJ1-1; D gene uncertain. The CDR3 contains 14 residues. The germline V gene encodes CDR1 GTSNPN and CDR2 SVGIG (reference sequence). Trimming removed 5 bases from V and 7 bases from J, with 20 bases in between. CDR3 protein: CAWGLVGLRNEAFF. In DNA form, the CDR3 reads TGTGCCTGGGGCCTCGTTGGGTTGCGCAATGAAGCTTTCTTT.

The rearrangement uses TRBV4-3 and TRBJ2-3; D is possibly TRBD1 (6 bases). Germline CDR1 is LGHNA and CDR2 is YSLEER. The CDR3 contains 14 residues. V was shortened by 5 bases and J by 1 base, with 10 bases between the two germline ends. The CDR3 DNA is TGCGCCAGCAGCGCTCGGACAGGCACAGATACGCAGTATTTT. Protein: CASSARTGTDTQYF.

This clone was observed a few times. The V call is TRBV19, the J call TRBJ2-7, with TRBD2 as a possible D gene (6 bases). The CDR3 contains 15 residues. Germline V lookup: CDR1 LNHDA, CDR2 SQIVND (reference sequence). Trimming shortened V by 5 bases and J by 6 bases, and 20 bases separated the two germline ends. The CDR3 loop is CASSLDGTAFGEQYF. The CDR3 DNA follows: TGTGCCAGTAGTCTTGACGGGACTGCCTTCGGCGAGCAGTACTTC.

The chain recombines TRBV7-8 with TRBJ2-5, with D uncertain. The CDR3 is 11 amino acids. Trimming removed 5 bases at V and 4 bases at J, with 5 bases between. The germline V gene has CDR1 SGHVS and CDR2 FQNEAQ. The CDR3 is CASSPSETQYF. CDR3 in DNA: TGTGCCAGCAGCCCCTCAGAGACCCAGTACTTC. The whole variable domain, remainder taken from reference TRBV7-8 and TRBJ2-5, is GAGVSQSPRYKVAKRGQDVALRCDPISGHVSLFWYQQALGQGPEFLTYFQNEAQLDKSGLPSDRFFAERPEGSVSTLKIQRTQQEDSAVYLCASSPSETQYFGPGTRLLVL.

Only a few counts were recorded for this clone. The chain is built from TRBV7-9 and TRBJ2-2, with 7 bases that match TRBD2. CDR1 SEHNR and CDR2 FQNEAQ come from the germline V gene (reference sequence). V lost 2 bases and J lost 5; bases outside the gene matches: 11. The CDR3 covers 17 residues. The CDR3 region is CASSLSGMAGDTGELFF. CDR3 DNA sequence: TGTGCCAGCAGCTTATCAGGGATGGCGGGAGATACCGGGGAGCTGTTTTTT.

This chain joins TRBV4-2 and TRBJ2-2; D might be TRBD2 (5 bases). V was trimmed by 3 bases and J by 4 bases, leaving 9 bases between them. Germline CDR1 and CDR2: LGHNA and YNFKEQ. This CDR3 comprises 14 residues. This CDR3 reads CASSQQRTTGELFF. In DNA, the CDR3 is TGTGCCAGCAGCCAGCAGCGGACCACCGGGGAGCTGTTTTTT.

V usage is TRBV4-2 and J usage is TRBJ2-7, with TRBD2 identical over 7 bases. The V and J ends lost 0 bases and 7 bases, in that order; junction bases with no gene match: 12. This CDR3 region has 16 residues. CDR1 LGHNA and CDR2 YNFKEQ come from the germline V gene. CDR3 protein: CASSQDPSGNGWEQYF. In DNA form, the CDR3 reads TGTGCCAGCAGCCAAGATCCAAGCGGGAATGGTTGGGAGCAGTACTTC.

The rearrangement links TRBV18 to TRBJ1-5; D may be TRBD1 (5 bases). Trimming removed 3 bases from V and 4 bases from J, with 10 bases in between. Germline CDR1 and CDR2: KGHSH and LQKENI. There are 14 residues in the CDR3. For the CDR3, the DNA is TGTGCCAGCTCACCTTTTCACAGGAATCAGCCCCAGCATTTT. Its translation is CASSPFHRNQPQHF.

The chain recombines TRBV27 with TRBJ1-5, with D unresolved. Trimming left V 5 bases short and J 2 bases short, with 10 bases between. The germline gives CDR1 MNHEY, CDR2 SMNVEV (reference sequence). The CDR3 is 14 residues long. The CDR3 DNA sequence: TGTGCCAGCAGTATGGACCGAGGCAATCAGCCCCAGCATTTT. This sequence encodes CASSMDRGNQPQHF.

The chain recombines TRBV11-2 with TRBJ2-7; no clear D. Deletions cut 5 bases from V and 7 bases from J, with 18 bases between. The CDR3 is 14 amino acids. Germline V gene sequence: CDR1 SGHAT, CDR2 FQNNGV. CDR3 in amino acids: CASSTARKAKEQYF. The CDR3 DNA reads TGTGCCAGCAGCACCGCCCGGAAGGCCAAGGAGCAGTACTTC.

J is TRBJ2-3 and V is TRBV29-1; TRBD2 might be the D (5 bases). Germline loops: CDR1 SQVTM, CDR2 ANQGSEA. The CDR3 totals 15 residues. Trimming left V 7 bases short and J 4 bases short, with 21 bases between. The CDR3: CSGEGRRGLADTQYF. CDR3 sequence (DNA): TGCAGCGGCGAGGGCCGTAGAGGGTTGGCAGATACGCAGTATTTT.

The V and J genes are TRBV2 and TRBJ2-3; 7 bases are a match to TRBD1. Germline CDR1 is SNHLY and CDR2 is FYNNEI. With V trimmed by 4 bases and J by 3 bases, 7 bases remained unmatched. The length of the CDR3 is 15 residues. CDR3 DNA: TGTGCCAGCAGTGTTCCGGGACAGACTACAGATACGCAGTATTTT. Protein product: CASSVPGQTTDTQYF.

The rearrangement links TRBV6-5 to TRBJ2-5, with TRBD2 matching over 9 bases. Germline V lookup: CDR1 MNHEY, CDR2 SVGAGI. The length of the CDR3 is 16 residues. Unmatched junction bases numbered 4, after V lost 1 base and J lost 1 base. CDR3 sequence: CASSYWRLAAQETQYF. As DNA, the CDR3 is TGTGCCAGCAGTTACTGGCGACTAGCGGCCCAAGAGACCCAGTACTTC.

This clone was observed a few times. The V and J genes are TRBV9 and TRBJ1-4; 9 nucleotides agree with TRBD1. Germline V gene lookup returns CDR1 SGDLS and CDR2 YYNGEE. The CDR3 extends over 15 amino acids. Trimming cost V 2 bases and J 8 bases; bases outside gene matches: 7. For the CDR3, the DNA is TGTGCCAGCAGCGTCACCGGGACAGGGATGGAAAAACTGTTTTTT. Residues: CASSVTGTGMEKLFF.

This clone was detected only a few times. The V and J genes are TRBV28 and TRBJ1-2; 8 bases agree with TRBD1. The CDR3 spans 15 residues. Per germline, CDR1 MDHEN and CDR2 SYDVKM. Trimming at V came to 4 bases and at J to 3 bases, leaving 7 bases not matched to a gene. CDR3 DNA sequence: TGTGCCAGCAGTTCCCCAGGGGGCGCCGACTATGGCTACACCTTC. Protein: CASSSPGGADYGYTF.